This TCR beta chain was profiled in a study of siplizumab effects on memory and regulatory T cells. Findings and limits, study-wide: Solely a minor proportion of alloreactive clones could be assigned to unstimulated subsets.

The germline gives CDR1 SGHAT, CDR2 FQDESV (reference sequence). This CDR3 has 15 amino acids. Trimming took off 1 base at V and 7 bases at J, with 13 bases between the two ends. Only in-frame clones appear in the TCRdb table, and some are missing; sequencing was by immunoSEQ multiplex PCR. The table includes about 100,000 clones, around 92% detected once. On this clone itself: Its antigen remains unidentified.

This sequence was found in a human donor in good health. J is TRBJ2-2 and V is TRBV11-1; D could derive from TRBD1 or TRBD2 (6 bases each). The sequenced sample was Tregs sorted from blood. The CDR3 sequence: CASSLVGGVVGELFF. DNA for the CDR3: TGTGCCAGCAGCTTAGTCGGGGGCGTGGTCGGGGAGCTGTTTTTT. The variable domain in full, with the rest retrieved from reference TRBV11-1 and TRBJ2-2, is EAEVAQSPRYKITEKSQAVAFWCDPISGHATLYWYRQILGQGPELLVQFQDESVVDDSQLPKDRFSAERLKGVDSTLKIQPAELGDSAMYLCASSLVGGVVGELFFGEGSRLTVL.